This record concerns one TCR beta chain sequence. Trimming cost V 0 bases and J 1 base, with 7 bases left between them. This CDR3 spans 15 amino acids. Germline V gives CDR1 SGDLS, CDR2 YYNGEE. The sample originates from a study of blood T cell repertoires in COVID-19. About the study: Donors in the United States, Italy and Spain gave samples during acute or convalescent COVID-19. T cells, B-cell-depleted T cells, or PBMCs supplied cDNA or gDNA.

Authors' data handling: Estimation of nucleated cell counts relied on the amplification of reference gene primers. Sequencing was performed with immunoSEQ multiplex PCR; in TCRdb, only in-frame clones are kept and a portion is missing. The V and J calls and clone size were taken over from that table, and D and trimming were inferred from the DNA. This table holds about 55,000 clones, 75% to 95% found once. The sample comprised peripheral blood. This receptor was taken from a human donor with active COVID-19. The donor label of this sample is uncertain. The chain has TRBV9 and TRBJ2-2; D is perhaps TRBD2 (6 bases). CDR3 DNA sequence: TGTGCCAGCAGCGTAGGGGGGGAGAACACCGGGGAGCTGTTTTTT. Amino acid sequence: CASSVGGENTGELFF.